This is a list of T cell receptor beta chains from one sample in a study of blood T cells in healthy people across ages. TCRdb called the 5' RACE reads again in MiXCR, with one record for every CDR3 protein. The sample consists of approximately 1,100,000 distinct CDR3 sequences, 35% to 55% of them appearing once. The source material was blood. These receptors all come from a woman aged 60-75 years in good health. Each CDR3 is given with its conserved first and last residue. Fields, in order: J gene, clone size, V gene, D gene, CDR3 protein, CDR3 DNA. A D gene is named only where the DNA matches it firmly. For some rows the clone size is stated as once, few or many, or as a class when expanded; others skip it.

>TRBJ1-2|few|TRBV20-1|-
CSASGSLKGYTF
TGCAGTGCTAGCGGCTCCTTGAAAGGCTACACCTTC
>TRBJ2-7|few|TRBV20-1|-
CSARRVTEYYEQYF
TGCAGTGCTAGACGGGTTACAGAGTACTACGAGCAGTACTTC
>TRBJ2-7|few|TRBV15|-
CATRNPGLYEQYF
TGTGCCACCAGAAATCCGGGACTTTACGAGCAGTACTTC
>TRBJ2-5|many|TRBV5-1|-
CASKDGLQETQYF
TGCGCCAGCAAGGATGGACTACAAGAGACCCAGTACTTC
>TRBJ1-1|-|TRBV4-2|TRBD1
CASRPAFPGTGATEAFF
TGTGCCAGCAGGCCAGCCTTCCCCGGGACAGGGGCGACTGAAGCTTTCTTT
>TRBJ2-3|-|TRBV6-5|-
CASSTPLVADTQYF
TGTGCCAGCAGTACCCCGTTAGTTGCAGATACGCAGTATTTT
>TRBJ2-1|-|TRBV29-1|TRBD2
CSVGSGRGSEQFF
TGCAGCGTTGGTAGCGGGAGAGGTAGTGAGCAGTTCTTC
>TRBJ1-4|-|TRBV12-3/TRBV12-4|-
CASSQGYPGEKLFF
TGTGCCAGCAGCCAGGGTTACCCGGGTGAAAAACTGTTTTTT
>TRBJ2-5|few|TRBV28|-
CASGEGPQETQYF
TGTGCCAGCGGCGAGGGGCCCCAAGAGACCCAGTACTTC
>TRBJ1-3|-|TRBV29-1|-
CSVGQSGNTIYF
TGCAGCGTTGGGCAGTCTGGAAACACCATATATTTT
>TRBJ2-7|-|TRBV7-4|TRBD2
CASSLAPAGLAGVGEQYF
TGTGCCAGCAGCTTAGCTCCCGCAGGACTAGCGGGAGTTGGAGAGCAGTACTTC
>TRBJ2-5|-|TRBV7-7|TRBD2
CASSASGMETQYF
TGTGCCAGCTCGGCTAGCGGGATGGAGACCCAGTACTTC
>TRBJ1-6|-|TRBV3-1|TRBD1
CASSQTGTGSGSPLHF
TGTGCCAGCAGCCAAACCGGGACAGGGTCTGGCTCACCCCTCCACTTT
>TRBJ2-7|-|TRBV20-1|TRBD1
CSARDPLRDREYEQYF
TGCAGTGCTAGAGACCCTCTCCGGGACAGGGAGTACGAGCAGTACTTC
>TRBJ2-5|few|TRBV9|-
CASSPGDTRQETQYF
TGTGCCAGCAGCCCCGGGGACACCAGACAAGAGACCCAGTACTTC
>TRBJ2-1|-|TRBV5-1|-
CASSSNLGQGQFF
TGCGCCAGCAGCTCCAATTTGGGGCAGGGGCAGTTCTTC
>TRBJ2-3|few|TRBV7-9|TRBD2
CASRPGTSGRVRTNTDTQYF
TGTGCCAGCAGACCAGGGACTAGCGGGAGGGTTCGTACCAACACAGATACGCAGTATTTT
>TRBJ1-2|-|TRBV11-1|-
CASSSPDSGYTF
TGTGCCAGCAGCTCCCCGGATTCGGGCTACACCTTC
>TRBJ1-4|few|TRBV20-1|-
CSARPGGEKLFF
TGCAGTGCTAGGCCCGGTGGTGAAAAACTGTTTTTT
>TRBJ2-7|-|TRBV7-3|-
CASSQYPNTGISYEQYF
TGTGCCAGCAGCCAATACCCAAATACCGGGATCTCCTACGAGCAGTACTTC
>TRBJ1-1|-|TRBV6-1|-
CASTERGLEAFF
TGTGCCAGCACCGAACGGGGGTTGGAAGCTTTCTTT
>TRBJ1-4|once|TRBV12-3/TRBV12-4|-
CASSFLTSEKLFF
TGTGCCAGCAGTTTCCTTACCTCGGAAAAACTGTTTTTT
>TRBJ2-5|few|TRBV27|-
CASSPVAAITTQYF
TGTGCCAGCAGCCCGGTGGCGGCTATTACAACCCAGTACTTC
>TRBJ2-7|-|TRBV12-3/TRBV12-4|-
CASSLETRARQYF
TGTGCCAGCAGTTTGGAGACTAGAGCCCGGCAGTACTTC
>TRBJ2-5|-|TRBV29-1|-
CSVQGNGYEQYF
TGCAGCGTTCAAGGGAATGGATATGAGCAGTACTTC
>TRBJ2-1|-|TRBV27|-
CASSLLRGMPREQFF
TGTGCCAGCAGTTTATTGAGGGGGATGCCAAGGGAGCAGTTCTTC
>TRBJ2-5|-|TRBV28|-
CASSASGGLYQETQYF
TGTGCCAGCAGCGCTTCAGGGGGGCTTTACCAAGAGACCCAGTACTTC
>TRBJ2-7|-|TRBV13|-
CASSSTEDHYEQYF
TGTGCCAGCAGCTCGACAGAAGATCACTACGAGCAGTACTTC
>TRBJ2-1|-|TRBV2|-
CASPQGRAGEQFF
TGTGCCAGTCCCCAGGGGAGGGCCGGAGAGCAGTTCTTC
>TRBJ2-7|-|TRBV9|-
CASSAIQGKQYF
TGTGCCAGCAGCGCAATCCAGGGTAAGCAGTACTTC
>TRBJ2-1|few|TRBV7-2|TRBD2
CASSLIASGRANYNEQFF
TGTGCCAGCAGCCTAATCGCTAGCGGGAGAGCCAACTACAATGAGCAGTTCTTC
>TRBJ2-4|many|TRBV29-1|TRBD1
CSVAGQAQNIQYF
TGCAGCGTCGCGGGACAGGCCCAAAACATTCAGTACTTC
>TRBJ2-1|-|TRBV3-1|-
CASSHWDSTYEQFF
TGTGCCAGCAGCCACTGGGACTCAACGTATGAGCAGTTCTTC
>TRBJ1-2|few|TRBV5-4|TRBD1
CASSLVGQGPYTF
TGTGCCAGCAGCTTGGTTGGACAGGGGCCCTACACCTTC
>TRBJ2-7|-|TRBV29-1|TRBD2
CSVVGLARPYEQYF
TGCAGCGTTGTGGGACTAGCACGACCTTACGAGCAGTACTTC
>TRBJ1-6|-|TRBV12-3/TRBV12-4|TRBD1
CASSSRTGFNSPLHF
TGTGCCAGCAGTTCGCGGACAGGGTTTAATTCACCCCTCCACTTT
>TRBJ2-3|-|TRBV12-3/TRBV12-4|-
CASTPGGVGTDTQYF
TGTGCCAGCACCCCGGGCGGAGTCGGCACAGATACGCAGTATTTT
>TRBJ2-1|-|TRBV11-1|-
CASSPRHDEQFF
TGTGCCAGCAGCCCGCGACATGATGAGCAGTTCTTC
>TRBJ2-2|few|TRBV14|TRBD2
CASSLLAGYTGELFF
TGTGCCAGCAGCCTACTAGCGGGATACACCGGGGAGCTGTTTTTT
>TRBJ2-7|-|TRBV2|TRBD1
CASSWTGGVYEQYF
TGTGCCAGCAGCTGGACAGGGGGCGTCTACGAGCAGTACTTC
>TRBJ1-2|few|TRBV12-3/TRBV12-4|TRBD1
CASRPWGIQGHGYTF
TGTGCCAGCAGACCCTGGGGGATACAGGGGCATGGCTACACCTTC
>TRBJ1-6|-|TRBV20-1|-
CSARPPTVGWLGSPLHF
TGCAGTGCGAGACCTCCGACGGTGGGTTGGCTGGGATCACCCCTCCACTTT
>TRBJ2-6|-|TRBV6-4|TRBD1
CASSEAGGLSGANVLTF
TGTGCCAGCAGTGAGGCAGGGGGCCTCTCTGGGGCCAACGTCCTGACTTTC
>TRBJ2-7|-|TRBV27|TRBD1
CASSLGQGFSYEQYF
TGTGCCAGCAGTTTAGGACAGGGTTTCTCCTACGAGCAGTACTTC
>TRBJ2-7|few|TRBV18|-
CASSPVPGVPTFTYEQYF
TGTGCCAGCTCACCAGTCCCAGGGGTCCCGACTTTCACTTACGAGCAGTACTTC
>TRBJ2-1|many|TRBV29-1|TRBD2
CSVVYPGLAINNNEQFF
TGCAGCGTAGTTTATCCGGGACTAGCGATTAACAACAATGAGCAGTTCTTC
>TRBJ1-1|-|TRBV5-1|TRBD1
CASSSYRGDHTEAFF
TGCGCCAGCAGCTCCTACAGGGGAGATCACACTGAAGCTTTCTTT
>TRBJ1-4|-|TRBV19|-
CASAGQGREKLFF
TGTGCCAGTGCGGGTCAGGGACGTGAAAAACTGTTTTTT
>TRBJ2-5|many|TRBV11-1|-
CASSFGVQETQYF
TGTGCCAGCAGTTTCGGGGTTCAAGAGACCCAGTACTTC
>TRBJ2-7|few|TRBV18|TRBD2
CASSPFSGRGEQYF
TGTGCCAGCTCACCTTTTAGCGGGAGAGGGGAGCAGTACTTC
>TRBJ2-1|-|TRBV24-1|TRBD2
CATSDSGRANEQFF
TGTGCCACCAGCGATAGCGGGAGGGCTAATGAGCAGTTCTTC
>TRBJ1-4|-|TRBV29-1|-
CSVVESLYGEKLFF
TGCAGCGTTGTGGAGTCACTTTACGGTGAAAAACTGTTTTTT
>TRBJ2-5|many|TRBV10-3|TRBD1
CAISESRSPGGDEQYF
TGTGCCATCAGTGAGTCGAGGAGTCCAGGGGGCGATGAGCAGTACTTC
>TRBJ1-4|once|TRBV7-2|TRBD1
CASSLGDRRNEKLFF
TGTGCCAGCAGCTTAGGGGACAGGCGTAATGAAAAACTGTTTTTT
>TRBJ2-7|-|TRBV20-1|TRBD1
CSASFQGASYEQYF
TGCAGTGCTAGTTTCCAGGGGGCCTCCTACGAGCAGTACTTC
>TRBJ1-2|-|TRBV29-1|TRBD1
CSLQGPPGDYGYTF
TGCAGTCTACAGGGGCCCCCTGGGGACTATGGCTACACCTTC
>TRBJ2-2|-|TRBV27|-
CASSQGGLLGSGGELFF
TGTGCCAGCAGTCAGGGGGGGCTCCTAGGAAGTGGCGGGGAGCTGTTTTTT